Below, one TCR beta chain is given with its context. Across 20 to 25 US areas, participants ranged in age from 18 to 89 years. Exposed enrollees encountered a COVID-19 case at some point within 2 weeks before study entry. This specimen belongs to a study of blood T cell repertoires in COVID-19. Study overall: In each case, the material was cDNA or gDNA derived from T cells, B-cell-depleted T cells, or PBMCs.

The CDR3 loop spans 15 amino acids. J gave up 2 bases and V 3 bases, and 5 bases lay outside the gene matches. The germline V gene encodes CDR1 MNHEY and CDR2 SVGEGT. As originally analysed: For nucleated cells, counts were estimated from reference gene primer amplification. Assay: immunoSEQ multiplex PCR; the TCRdb copy retains only in-frame clones and omits some. That table is the source of V, J and clone size, and D and trimming were worked out from the DNA. The top ten clones hold less than 15% of a sample with a few hundred thousand clones, 90% of them seen once. The sequencing input was PBMCs or T cells enriched from blood (not recorded which). This clonotype was obtained from a man younger than 40 who had been exposed to COVID-19. J is TRBJ2-3 and V is TRBV6-2 or TRBV6-3; 7 nucleotides match TRBD1. This chain's CDR3 is CASSYDRVITDTQYF. The CDR3 DNA follows: TGTGCCAGCAGTTATGACAGGGTCATCACAGATACGCAGTATTTT.